One sample yielded the 3 T cell receptor beta chains listed below, sequenced in a study of blood T cell repertoires in COVID-19. Using immunoSEQ multiplex PCR, the repertoire was profiled, and TCRdb retains in-frame clones only, with some absent. The sample includes almost 100,000 clones, 86% of them seen just once. The specimen was peripheral blood. These receptors all come from a man aged 50-60 years with acute or convalescent COVID-19.

The chain couples TRBV7-9 to TRBJ2-3, with D perhaps TRBD1 or TRBD2 (9 bases each). Germline V lookup: CDR1 SEHNR, CDR2 FQNEAQ (reference sequence). Trimming pared 1 base from V and 15 bases from J, leaving 23 bases between. This CDR3 has 15 amino acids. The CDR3 DNA is TGTGCCAGCAGCTTAGTGGGACAGGGTCCTAGCGGGAACTATTTT. Protein sequence: CASSLVGQGPSGNYF.

The rearrangement links TRBV10-2 to TRBJ1-5, with unresolved D. This CDR3 comprises 14 residues. Trimming pared 3 bases from V and 0 bases from J, leaving 6 bases between. Germline V gene sequence: CDR1 WSHSY, CDR2 SAAADI. The CDR3 bases are TGCGCCAGCAGTGACCGAGTTAGCAATCAGCCCCAGCATTTT. Protein sequence: CASSDRVSNQPQHF.

This clone was seen more than once but under ten times. This chain links TRBV5-1 with TRBJ2-3, with D possibly matching TRBD1 (6 bases). CDR3 length: 17 residues. Germline loops: CDR1 SGHRS, CDR2 YFSETQ. The V and J ends lost 4 bases and 1 base respectively, with 19 bases between them. The CDR3 DNA reads TGCGCCAGCAGCCCGTTGGCAGGGGCTATCCGCACAGATACGCAGTATTTT. Amino acids: CASSPLAGAIRTDTQYF. The full variable domain, completed using reference TRBV5-1 and TRBJ2-3, is KAGVTQTPRYLIKTRGQQVTLSCSPISGHRSVSWYQQTPGQGLQFLFEYFSETQRNKGNFPGRFSGRQFSNSRSEMNVSTLELGDSALYLCASSPLAGAIRTDTQYFGPGTRLTVL.